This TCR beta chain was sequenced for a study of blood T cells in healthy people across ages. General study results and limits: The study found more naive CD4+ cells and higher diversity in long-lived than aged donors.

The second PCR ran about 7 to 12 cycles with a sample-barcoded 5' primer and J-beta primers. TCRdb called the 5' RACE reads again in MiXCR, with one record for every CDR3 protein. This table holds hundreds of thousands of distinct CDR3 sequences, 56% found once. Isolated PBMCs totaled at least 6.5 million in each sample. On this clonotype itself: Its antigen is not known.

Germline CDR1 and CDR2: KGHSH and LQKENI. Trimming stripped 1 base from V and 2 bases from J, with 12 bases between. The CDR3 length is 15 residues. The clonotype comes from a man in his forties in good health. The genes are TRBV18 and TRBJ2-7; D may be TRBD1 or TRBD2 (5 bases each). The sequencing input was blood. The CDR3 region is CASSPQAGAPYEQYF. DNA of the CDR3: TGTGCCAGCTCACCACAAGCCGGGGCCCCCTACGAGCAGTACTTC. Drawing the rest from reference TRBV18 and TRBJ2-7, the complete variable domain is NAGVMQNPRHLVRRRGQEARLRCSPMKGHSHVYWYRQLPEEGLKFMVYLQKENIIDESGMPKERFSAEFPKEGPSILRIQQVVRGDSAAYFCASSPQAGAPYEQYFGPGTRLTVT.